The entry below describes one TCR beta chain. This specimen belongs to a study of cytomegalovirus exposure and HLA in healthy donors. PCR was performed using 60 Vbeta and 13 Jbeta primers. Sequencing used immunoSEQ multiplex PCR; TCRdb keeps in-frame clones, though not all of them. The data contain about 170,000 clones, roughly 81% of them singletons. Source material: PBMCs. The source of this sequence is a young woman in good health and CMV-seropositive.

The chain's CDR3 is CASRSTGTGGMADYGYTF. Here the CDR3 DNA reads TGCGCCAGCAGATCGACCGGGACAGGGGGCATGGCGGACTATGGCTACACCTTC. V and J are TRBV5-1 and TRBJ1-2; 12 bases line up with TRBD1. The V and J ends lost 5 bases and 3 bases, in that order; junction bases with no gene match: 14. Per germline, CDR1 SGHRS and CDR2 YFSETQ. This CDR3 region has 18 residues.